This entry features one T cell receptor beta chain sequence. The antigen remains unidentified. CDR3 length: 14 amino acids. Germline loops: CDR1 SEHNR, CDR2 FQNEAQ (reference sequence). The data were obtained in a study of monozygotic twins with inflammatory bowel disease. Study-level results: Whereas healthy co-twins had higher TCRbeta diversity (inverse Simpson), IBD patients had lower diversity. Neither one strong signal nor one clonotype associated with IBD was supported.

Total RNA input per TCR library was 3,500 to 4,500 ng. The template-switching step introduced UMIs that carried a 6-nucleotide sample barcode. TCRdb re-called the 5' RACE reads and gives one entry per CDR3 protein, without DNA. This sample's table reports 300,000 to 400,000 distinct CDR3 sequences. The receptor was derived from a human donor with ulcerative colitis or Crohn's disease, or a healthy co-twin of an affected twin (not recorded which). The chain is built from TRBV7-9 and TRBJ2-1; TCRdb outputs TRBD2, but without DNA this stays unchecked. The source material was blood. CDR3 residues: CASSSLAGEHEQFF. The whole variable domain, remainder taken from reference TRBV7-9 and TRBJ2-1, is DTGVSQNPRHKITKRGQNVTFRCDPISEHNRLYWYRQTLGQGPEFLTYFQNEAQLEKSRLLSDRFSAERPKGSFSTLEIQRTEQGDSAMYLCASSSLAGEHEQFFGPGTRLTVL.